The rows below give T cell receptor beta chains drawn from one sample of a study of glioma-infiltrating T cells. TCRdb analysed the multiplex PCR reads with MiXCR anew, one entry per CDR3 protein. The repertoire includes about 190,000 distinct CDR3 sequences, around 30% of them detected once, and roughly 21% sits in the top ten. Material for sequencing was glioma tissue, nonneoplastic brain tissue, or PBMCs (not recorded which). These TCRs come from a human donor with low-grade glioma or glioblastoma, undergoing nonglioma brain surgery, or in good health (not recorded which). The CDR3 runs from the conserved cysteine through the conserved F or W. The order of the fields is J gene, V gene, D gene, clone size, CDR3 DNA, CDR3 protein. A D gene is named only where the DNA matches it firmly. The size field is filled for only some rows; it gives once, few, many or a size class.

TRBJ2-7 TRBV27 NA many TGTGCCAGCAGTCGGAGGCCTCAGGGAGAGCAGTACTTC CASSRRPQGEQYF
TRBJ2-7 TRBV6-2/TRBV6-3 TRBD2 many TGTGCCAGCAGTTACGTTATGGGACTAGCCTTATCCTACGAGCAGTACTTC CASSYVMGLALSYEQYF
TRBJ1-2 TRBV4-3 NA NA TGCGCCAGCAGCCAAGAATGGGTTAACTATGGCTACACCTTC CASSQEWVNYGYTF
TRBJ2-6 TRBV7-9 NA NA TGTGCCAGCAGCTCAAAACAGGGGAGGGAGGCCAACGTCCTGACTTTC CASSSKQGREANVLTF
TRBJ2-5 TRBV10-3 TRBD2 NA TGTGCCATCAGTGAGTCCGGACTAGCGGGAGGAGAGACCCAGTACTTC CAISESGLAGGETQYF
TRBJ2-7 TRBV7-9 NA many TGTGCCAGCAGCTTACAGCGGAAATCCTACGAGCAGTACTTC CASSLQRKSYEQYF
TRBJ2-2 TRBV27 NA many TGTGCCAGCAGTTTATATGCGCTGAACACCGGGGAGCTGTTTTTT CASSLYALNTGELFF
TRBJ2-4 TRBV4-1 TRBD2 NA TGCGCCAGCAGCCAGGGACTAGCGGGAGGAAGGTACGACATTCAGTACTTC CASSQGLAGGRYDIQYF
TRBJ2-1 TRBV20-1 TRBD2 few TGCAGTGCTAGAGAACTAGCGGGAGGGAACAATGAGCAGTTCTTC CSARELAGGNNEQFF
TRBJ2-7 TRBV7-2 NA many TGTGCCAGCAGCTCTCAGGCCAACGAGCAGTACTTC CASSSQANEQYF
TRBJ2-1 TRBV29-1 TRBD2 few TGCAGCGCTGCGGGAGTCAGGGACAATGAGCAGTTCTTC CSAAGVRDNEQFF
TRBJ2-7 TRBV30 NA few TGTGCCTGGAGTGTAATACAGGGCAACTACGAGCAGTACTTC CAWSVIQGNYEQYF
TRBJ2-7 TRBV27 NA NA TGTGCCAGCAGTTCAAACTCCTACGGGAAGTACTTC CASSSNSYGKYF
TRBJ2-1 TRBV6-5 NA few TGTGCCAGCAGTTACTCGAGTTATCTGGGGAATGAGCAGTTCTTC CASSYSSYLGNEQFF
TRBJ2-7 TRBV28 NA NA TGTGCCAGCAGTGTGGGATCTAAATACGAGCAGTACTTC CASSVGSKYEQYF
TRBJ2-1 TRBV18 NA many TGTGCCAGCTCACCTAACTACTCGAGCAATGAGCAGTTCTTC CASSPNYSSNEQFF
TRBJ2-5 TRBV11-3 NA NA TGTGCCAGCAGCTTAGGGGACACCACAGAACACTTC CASSLGDTTEHF
TRBJ2-3 TRBV6-1 TRBD2 many TGTGCCAGCAGCGCCGGGACTAGAAGCACAGATACGCAGTATTTT CASSAGTRSTDTQYF
TRBJ1-1 TRBV30 NA NA TGTGCCTGGGGGGCTTTCATGAACACTGAAGCTTTCTTT CAWGAFMNTEAFF
TRBJ2-1 TRBV7-9 TRBD2 NA TGTGCCAGCAGCCCCGGGACAGATGCAACCAGCGGGAGGTCCTGGAATGAGCAGTTCTTC CASSPGTDATSGRSWNEQFF
TRBJ2-3 TRBV24-1 NA once TGTGCCACCAGTCCATCAGGGGCCGAAGATACGCAGTATTTT CATSPSGAEDTQYF
TRBJ2-7 TRBV5-6 TRBD1 NA TGTGCCAGCAGCTTCCTGGCAGGGGGCAACGAGCAGTACTTC CASSFLAGGNEQYF
TRBJ1-5 TRBV15 TRBD1 many TGTGCCACCCAAAAAGACAGGGCTCAGCCCCAGCATTTT CATQKDRAQPQHF
TRBJ1-1 TRBV7-6 NA NA TGTGCCATCGGCTTAGCAGGGTTGAACACTGAAGCTTTCTTT CAIGLAGLNTEAFF
TRBJ2-2 TRBV10-3 NA NA TGTGCCATCAGTAAGTCGAGAGGTCCCGGGGAGCTGTTTTTT CAISKSRGPGELFF
TRBJ2-5 TRBV7-2 NA many TGTGCCAGCAGCACCGATTACAACGGGTGGGAGACCCAGTACTTC CASSTDYNGWETQYF
TRBJ2-3 TRBV25-1 NA many TGTGCCAGCAGTGAATTGGGCTACACAGATACGCAGTATTTT CASSELGYTDTQYF
TRBJ2-3 TRBV3-1 NA many TGTGCCAGCAGCCAAGAGGGATTTGCAGATACGCAGTATTTT CASSQEGFADTQYF
TRBJ1-6 TRBV25-1 TRBD1 many TGTGCCAGCAGCCAAACAGGGGGTAGTTCACCCCTCCACTTT CASSQTGGSSPLHF
TRBJ1-2 TRBV25-1 NA NA TGTGCCAGCAGTGACAGCCAAAACTATGGCTACACCTTC CASSDSQNYGYTF
TRBJ2-7 TRBV10-3 NA NA TGTGCCATCAGTGAGTCGCTTAGCGGCTCCTACGAGCAGTACTTC CAISESLSGSYEQYF
TRBJ1-3 TRBV5-4 NA many TGTGCCAGCAGCCCCGAGGTGGGTTCTGGAAACACCATATATTTT CASSPEVGSGNTIYF
TRBJ2-7 TRBV10-3 TRBD1 many TGTGCCATCAGTGAGGGTCAAGGGACAGACCTTTACGAGCAGTACTTC CAISEGQGTDLYEQYF